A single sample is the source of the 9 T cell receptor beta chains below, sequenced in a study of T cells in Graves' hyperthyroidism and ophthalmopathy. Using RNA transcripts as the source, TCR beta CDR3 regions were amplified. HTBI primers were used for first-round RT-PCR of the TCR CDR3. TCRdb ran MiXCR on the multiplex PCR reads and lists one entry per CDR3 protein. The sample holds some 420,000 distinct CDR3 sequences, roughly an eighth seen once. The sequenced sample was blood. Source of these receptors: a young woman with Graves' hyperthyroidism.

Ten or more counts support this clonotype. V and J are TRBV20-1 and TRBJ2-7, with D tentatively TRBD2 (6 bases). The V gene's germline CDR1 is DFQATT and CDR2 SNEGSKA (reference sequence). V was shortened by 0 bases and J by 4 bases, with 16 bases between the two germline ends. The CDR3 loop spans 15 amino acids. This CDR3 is CSARDPSEQTYEQYF. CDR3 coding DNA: TGCAGTGCTAGAGATCCTAGCGAACAAACTTACGAGCAGTACTTC.

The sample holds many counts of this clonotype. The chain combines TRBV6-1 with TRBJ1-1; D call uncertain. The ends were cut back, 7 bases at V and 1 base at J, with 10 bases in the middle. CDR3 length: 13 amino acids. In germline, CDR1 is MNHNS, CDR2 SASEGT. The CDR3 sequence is CASTIPGNTEAFF. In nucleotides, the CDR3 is TGTGCCAGCACCATCCCTGGGAACACTGAAGCTTTCTTT.

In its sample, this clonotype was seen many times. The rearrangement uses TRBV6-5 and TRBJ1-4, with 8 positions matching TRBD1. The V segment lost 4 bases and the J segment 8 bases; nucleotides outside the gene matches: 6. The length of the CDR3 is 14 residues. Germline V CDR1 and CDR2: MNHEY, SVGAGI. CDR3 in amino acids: CASSWTGRGEKLFF. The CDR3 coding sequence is TGTGCCAGCAGTTGGACAGGGAGAGGGGAAAAACTGTTTTTT.

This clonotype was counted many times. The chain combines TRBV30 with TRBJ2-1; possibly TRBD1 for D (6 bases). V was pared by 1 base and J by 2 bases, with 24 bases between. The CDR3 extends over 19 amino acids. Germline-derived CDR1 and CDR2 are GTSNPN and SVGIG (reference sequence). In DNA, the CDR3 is TGTGCCTGGAGTGGGCCCTTGAGGTTTATCGGGACAACCTACAATGAGCAGTTCTTC. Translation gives CAWSGPLRFIGTTYNEQFF.

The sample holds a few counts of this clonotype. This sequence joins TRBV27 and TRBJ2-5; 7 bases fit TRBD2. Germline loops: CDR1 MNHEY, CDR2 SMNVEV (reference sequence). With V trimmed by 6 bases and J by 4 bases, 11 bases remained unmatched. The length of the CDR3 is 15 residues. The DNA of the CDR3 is TGTGCCAGCAGATTTCGCGGGAGACGGGGAGAGACCCAGTACTTC. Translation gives CASRFRGRRGETQYF.

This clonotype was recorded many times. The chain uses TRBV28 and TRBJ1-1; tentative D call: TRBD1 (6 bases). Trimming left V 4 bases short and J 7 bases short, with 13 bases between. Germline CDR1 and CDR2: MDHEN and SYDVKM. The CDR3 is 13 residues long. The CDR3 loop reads CASSSTGQLEAFF. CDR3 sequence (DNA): TGTGCCAGCAGTTCAACCGGACAGCTTGAAGCTTTCTTT.

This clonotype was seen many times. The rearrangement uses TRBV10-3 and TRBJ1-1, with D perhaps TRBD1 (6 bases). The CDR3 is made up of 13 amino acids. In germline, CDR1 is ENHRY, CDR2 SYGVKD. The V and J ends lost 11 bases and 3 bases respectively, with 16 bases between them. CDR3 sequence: CASKAGADTEAFF. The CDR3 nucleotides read TGTGCCTCAAAAGCAGGGGCAGACACTGAAGCTTTCTTT.

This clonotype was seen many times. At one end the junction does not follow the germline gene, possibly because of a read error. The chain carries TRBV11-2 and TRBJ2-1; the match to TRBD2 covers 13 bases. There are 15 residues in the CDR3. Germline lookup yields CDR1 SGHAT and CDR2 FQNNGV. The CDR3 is CASRGLAGTYSEQFF. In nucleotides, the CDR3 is TGTGCCAGCAGGGGACTAGCGGGGACTTACAGTGAGCAGTTCTTC.

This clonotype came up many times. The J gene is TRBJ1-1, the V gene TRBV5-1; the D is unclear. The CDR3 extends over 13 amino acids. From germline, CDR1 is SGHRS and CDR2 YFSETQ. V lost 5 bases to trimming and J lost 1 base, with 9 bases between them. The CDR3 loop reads CASSDTRNTEAFF. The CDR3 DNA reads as TGCGCCAGCAGTGACACCCGGAACACTGAAGCTTTCTTT.